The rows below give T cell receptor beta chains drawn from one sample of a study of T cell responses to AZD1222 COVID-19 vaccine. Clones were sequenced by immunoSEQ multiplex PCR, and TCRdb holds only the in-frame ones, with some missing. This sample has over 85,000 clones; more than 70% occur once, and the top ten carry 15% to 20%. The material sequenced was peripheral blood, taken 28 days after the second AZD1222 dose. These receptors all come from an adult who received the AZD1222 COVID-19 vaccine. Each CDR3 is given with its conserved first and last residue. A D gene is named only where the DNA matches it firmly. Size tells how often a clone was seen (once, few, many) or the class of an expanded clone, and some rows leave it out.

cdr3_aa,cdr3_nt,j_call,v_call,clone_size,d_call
CASSQLAGVNNEQFF,TGTGCCAGCAGCCAACTAGCGGGAGTAAACAATGAGCAGTTCTTC,TRBJ2-1,TRBV6-4,few,TRBD2
CASSPTASRTEAFF,TGTGCCAGCAGCCCGACAGCCTCAAGGACTGAAGCTTTCTTT,TRBJ1-1,TRBV9,.,.
CASSDSRANTEAFF,TGCGCCAGCAGTGATTCTAGAGCGAACACTGAAGCTTTCTTT,TRBJ1-1,TRBV5-1,.,.
CASTRGAVDYGYTF,TGTGCCAGCACCAGGGGGGCCGTGGACTATGGCTACACCTTC,TRBJ1-2,TRBV2,once,TRBD1
CASSLRLAGLYEQFF,TGTGCCAGCAGTTTGCGACTAGCGGGATTATATGAGCAGTTCTTC,TRBJ2-1,TRBV6-5,.,TRBD2
CASSLQGYNEQFF,TGTGCCAGCAGCTTGCAGGGCTACAATGAGCAGTTCTTC,TRBJ2-1,TRBV5-4,many,.
CASSERQGGSTEAFF,TGCGCCAGCAGTGAGCGACAAGGGGGCAGCACTGAAGCTTTCTTT,TRBJ1-1,TRBV10-2,.,TRBD1
CASSNRLAGAYEQYF,TGTGCCAGCAGCAACCGACTAGCGGGAGCTTACGAGCAGTACTTC,TRBJ2-7,TRBV7-8,few,TRBD2
CSVVHSMNTEAFF,TGCAGCGTTGTCCACAGCATGAACACTGAAGCTTTCTTT,TRBJ1-1,TRBV29-1,few,.
CASSVGTGYTDTQYF,TGTGCCAGCAGCGTGGGGACAGGCTACACAGATACGCAGTATTTT,TRBJ2-3,TRBV7-9,.,TRBD1
CASSIQGYGGYSYEQYF,TGTGCCAGTAGTATACAGGGTTACGGCGGGTACTCCTACGAGCAGTACTTC,TRBJ2-7,TRBV19,.,.
CASSRLMAEQYF,TGTGCCAGCAGCCGTCTAATGGCCGAGCAGTACTTC,TRBJ2-7,TRBV6-6,.,.
CASGARTTTNEQFF,TGTGCCAGTGGGGCCAGGACAACCACCAATGAGCAGTTCTTC,TRBJ2-1,TRBV28,.,.
CASRPIGAFNSPLHF,TGTGCCAGCAGACCAATCGGGGCCTTCAATTCACCCCTCCACTTT,TRBJ1-6,TRBV7-2,.,.
CASSSTSGTILYEQYF,TGTGCCAGCAGCTCGACTAGCGGGACCATACTCTACGAGCAGTACTTC,TRBJ2-7,TRBV7-9,.,TRBD2
CASSQDRGGEAFF,TGCGCCAGCAGCCAAGATAGAGGAGGAGAAGCTTTCTTT,TRBJ1-1,TRBV4-1,few,.
CASSPGGSRPGELFF,TGTGCCAGCAGCCCTGGGGGGAGTCGGCCCGGGGAGCTGTTTTTT,TRBJ2-2,TRBV28,.,.
CASSLGPPKLF,TGTGCCAGCAGCTTAGGGCCCCCTAAGCTCTTC,TRBJ2-1,TRBV11-2,.,.
CASGVSLRETQYF,TGTGCTAGTGGTGTTAGTCTAAGGGAGACCCAGTACTTC,TRBJ2-5,TRBV12-5,.,.
CASSSPRDEQFF,TGTGCCAGCAGCTCACCCCGGGATGAGCAGTTCTTC,TRBJ2-1,TRBV7-9,once,.
CASSQGGQGADGYTF,TGCGCCAGCAGCCAAGGAGGACAGGGGGCGGATGGCTACACCTTC,TRBJ1-2,TRBV4-1,.,TRBD1
CASSPEAAPYSGNTIYF,TGTGCCAGCAGCCCCGAGGCGGCGCCATACTCTGGAAACACCATATATTTT,TRBJ1-3,TRBV3-1/TRBV3-2,.,.
CASSPRAGGGDQPQHF,TGTGCCAGCTCACCAAGGGCGGGAGGCGGCGATCAGCCCCAGCATTTT,TRBJ1-5,TRBV18,.,.
CASRRTGDAFFNEKLFF,TGTGCCAGCAGACGGACAGGGGACGCTTTCTTTAATGAAAAACTGTTTTTT,TRBJ1-4,TRBV27,.,TRBD1
CASSLARVENTEAFF,TGTGCCAGTAGCTTGGCCAGGGTGGAGAACACTGAAGCTTTCTTT,TRBJ1-1,TRBV19,.,.
CASSYGTGGHYGYTF,TGTGCCAGCAGTTACGGGACAGGGGGGCACTATGGCTACACCTTC,TRBJ1-2,TRBV6-5,.,TRBD1
CASSLGQVGNQPQHF,TGTGCCAGCAGCTTGGGACAGGTTGGCAATCAGCCCCAGCATTTT,TRBJ1-5,TRBV7-8,.,TRBD1
CASSQRRGSYEQYF,TGTGCCAGCAGCCAAAGAAGAGGGAGCTACGAGCAGTACTTC,TRBJ2-7,TRBV3-1/TRBV3-2,.,.
CASSPPYGGNTEAFF,TGTGCCAGCAGTCCACCCTATGGGGGGAACACTGAAGCTTTCTTT,TRBJ1-1,TRBV28,.,.
CASSYTAYEQYF,TGTGCCAGCAGTTATACCGCCTACGAGCAGTACTTC,TRBJ2-7,TRBV6-2/TRBV6-3,.,.
CASSMGGGATGELFF,TGTGCCAGTAGTATGGGGGGTGGTGCGACCGGGGAGCTGTTTTTT,TRBJ2-2,TRBV19,.,.
CASTPGAYYGYTF,TGTGCCAGCACCCCGGGGGCCTACTATGGCTACACCTTC,TRBJ1-2,TRBV6-5,.,.
CASNSDGLSYNEQFF,TGTGCCAGCAACTCTGACGGACTTTCCTACAATGAGCAGTTCTTC,TRBJ2-1,TRBV9,medium-sized,.
CASSVQTARRDQPQHF,TGTGCCAGCAGTGTTCAGACCGCGAGGAGGGATCAGCCCCAGCATTTT,TRBJ1-5,TRBV6-1,.,.
CASSMGTSGRGETQYF,TGTGCCAGTAGTATGGGGACTAGCGGGAGAGGGGAGACCCAGTACTTC,TRBJ2-5,TRBV19,.,TRBD2
CASSYSGGTEAFF,TGTGCCAGCAGTTACTCGGGGGGCACTGAAGCTTTCTTT,TRBJ1-1,TRBV6-2/TRBV6-3,.,.
CASRATGAGTDTQYF,TGTGCCAGCAGAGCGACAGGGGCGGGCACAGATACGCAGTATTTT,TRBJ2-3,TRBV14,.,TRBD1